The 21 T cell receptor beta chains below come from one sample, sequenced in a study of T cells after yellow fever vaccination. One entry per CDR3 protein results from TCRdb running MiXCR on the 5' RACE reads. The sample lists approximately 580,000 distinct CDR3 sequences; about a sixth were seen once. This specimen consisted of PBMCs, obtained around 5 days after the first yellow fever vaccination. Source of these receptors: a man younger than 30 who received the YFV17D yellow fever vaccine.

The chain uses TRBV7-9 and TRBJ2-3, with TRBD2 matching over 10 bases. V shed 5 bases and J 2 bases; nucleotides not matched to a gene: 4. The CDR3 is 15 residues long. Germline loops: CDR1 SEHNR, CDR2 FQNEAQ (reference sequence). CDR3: CASSITSGATDTQYF. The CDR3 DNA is TGTGCCAGCAGCATTACTAGCGGGGCCACAGATACGCAGTATTTT.

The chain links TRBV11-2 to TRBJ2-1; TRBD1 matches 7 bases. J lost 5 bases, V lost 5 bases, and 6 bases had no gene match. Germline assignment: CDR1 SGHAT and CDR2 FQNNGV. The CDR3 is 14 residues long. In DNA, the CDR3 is TGTGCCAGCAGCCCTGAGACAGGGAACAATGAGCAGTTCTTC. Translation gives CASSPETGNNEQFF.

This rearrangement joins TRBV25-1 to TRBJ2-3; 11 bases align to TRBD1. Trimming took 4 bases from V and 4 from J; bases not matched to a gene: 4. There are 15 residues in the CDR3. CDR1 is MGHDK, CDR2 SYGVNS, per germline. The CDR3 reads CASSAWGQGADTQYF. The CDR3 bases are TGTGCCAGCAGTGCGTGGGGACAGGGGGCAGATACGCAGTATTTT.

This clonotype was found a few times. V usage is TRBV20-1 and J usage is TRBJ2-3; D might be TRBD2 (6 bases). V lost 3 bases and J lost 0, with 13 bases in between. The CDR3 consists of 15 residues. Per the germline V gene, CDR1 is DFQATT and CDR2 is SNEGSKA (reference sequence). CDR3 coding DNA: TGCAGTGCTAGTCGCGGGACGCCGAGCACAGATACGCAGTATTTT. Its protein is CSASRGTPSTDTQYF.

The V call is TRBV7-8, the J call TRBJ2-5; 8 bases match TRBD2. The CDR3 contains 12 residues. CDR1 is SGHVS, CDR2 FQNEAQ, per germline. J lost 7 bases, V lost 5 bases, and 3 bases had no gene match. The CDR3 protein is CASSPGGGTQYF. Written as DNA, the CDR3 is TGTGCCAGCAGCCCGGGAGGGGGGACCCAGTACTTC.

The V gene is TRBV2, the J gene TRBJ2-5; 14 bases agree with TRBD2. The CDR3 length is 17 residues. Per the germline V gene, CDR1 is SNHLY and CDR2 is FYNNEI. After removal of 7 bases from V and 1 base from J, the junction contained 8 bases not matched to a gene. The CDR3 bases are TGTGCCAGCATTGCGGGACTAGCGGGGGAACCCCAAGAGACCCAGTACTTC. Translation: CASIAGLAGEPQETQYF.

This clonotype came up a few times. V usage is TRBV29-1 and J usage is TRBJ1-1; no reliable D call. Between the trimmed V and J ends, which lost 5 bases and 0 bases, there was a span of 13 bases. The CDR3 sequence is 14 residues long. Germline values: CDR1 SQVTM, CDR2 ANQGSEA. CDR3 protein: CSVHKYHMNTEAFF. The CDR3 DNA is TGCAGCGTTCATAAATACCACATGAACACTGAAGCTTTCTTT.

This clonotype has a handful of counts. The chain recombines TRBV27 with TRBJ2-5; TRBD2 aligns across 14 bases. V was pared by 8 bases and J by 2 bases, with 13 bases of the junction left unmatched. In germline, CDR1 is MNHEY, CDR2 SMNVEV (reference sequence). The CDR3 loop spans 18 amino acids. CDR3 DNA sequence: TGTGCCAGCCGTAGGAACGGACTAGCGGGGGGAGGGCAAGAGACCCAGTACTTC. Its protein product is CASRRNGLAGGGQETQYF.

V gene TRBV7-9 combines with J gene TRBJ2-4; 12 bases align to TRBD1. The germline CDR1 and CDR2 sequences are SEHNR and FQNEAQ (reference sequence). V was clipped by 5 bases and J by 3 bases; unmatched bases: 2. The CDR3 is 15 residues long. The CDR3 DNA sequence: TGTGCCAGCAGCGGGACAGGGGGCAACAAAAACATTCAGTACTTC. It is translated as CASSGTGGNKNIQYF. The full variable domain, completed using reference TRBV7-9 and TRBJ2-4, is DTGVSQNPRHKITKRGQNVTFRCDPISEHNRLYWYRQTLGQGPEFLTYFQNEAQLEKSRLLSDRFSAERPKGSFSTLEIQRTEQGDSAMYLCASSGTGGNKNIQYFGAGTRLSVL.

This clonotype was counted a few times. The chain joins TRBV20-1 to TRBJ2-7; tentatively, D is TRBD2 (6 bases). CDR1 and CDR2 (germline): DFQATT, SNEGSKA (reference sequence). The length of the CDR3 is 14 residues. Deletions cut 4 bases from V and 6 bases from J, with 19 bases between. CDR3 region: CSATQAGPGREQYF. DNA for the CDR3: TGCAGTGCTACCCAGGCGGGGCCAGGGCGCGAGCAGTACTTC.

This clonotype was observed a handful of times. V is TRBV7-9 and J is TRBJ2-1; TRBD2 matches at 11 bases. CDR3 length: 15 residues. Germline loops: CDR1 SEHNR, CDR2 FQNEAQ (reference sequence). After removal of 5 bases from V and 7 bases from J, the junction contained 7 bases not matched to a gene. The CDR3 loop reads CASSLGTSGLNEQFF. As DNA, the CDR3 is TGTGCCAGCAGCCTGGGGACTAGCGGCTTGAATGAGCAGTTCTTC.

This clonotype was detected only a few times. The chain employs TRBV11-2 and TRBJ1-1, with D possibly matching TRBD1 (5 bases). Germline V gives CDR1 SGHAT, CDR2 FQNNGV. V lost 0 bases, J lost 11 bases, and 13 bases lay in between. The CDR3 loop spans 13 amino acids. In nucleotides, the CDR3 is TGTGCCAGCAGCTTAGACCCGGGGGTCGTGGCTTTCTTT. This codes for CASSLDPGVVAFF.

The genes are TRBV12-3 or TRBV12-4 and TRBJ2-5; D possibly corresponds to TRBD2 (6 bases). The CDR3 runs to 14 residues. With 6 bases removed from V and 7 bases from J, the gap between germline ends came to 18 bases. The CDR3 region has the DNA TGTGCCAGCAGCGAGACTAGGCAGTGGGGGACCCAGTACTTC. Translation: CASSETRQWGTQYF.

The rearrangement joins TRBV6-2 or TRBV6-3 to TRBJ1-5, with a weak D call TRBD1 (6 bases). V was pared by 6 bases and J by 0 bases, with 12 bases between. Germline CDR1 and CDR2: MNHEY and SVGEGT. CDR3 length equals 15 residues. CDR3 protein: CASRKGDYSNQPQHF. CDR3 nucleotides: TGTGCCAGCAGAAAGGGGGACTATAGCAATCAGCCCCAGCATTTT.

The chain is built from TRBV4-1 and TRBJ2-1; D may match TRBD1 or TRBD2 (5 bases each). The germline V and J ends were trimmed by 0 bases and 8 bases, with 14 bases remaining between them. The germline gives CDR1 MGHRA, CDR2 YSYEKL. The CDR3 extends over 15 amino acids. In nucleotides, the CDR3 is TGCGCCAGCAGCCAAGAACCGGGACCCATGGATGAGCAGTTCTTC. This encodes CASSQEPGPMDEQFF.

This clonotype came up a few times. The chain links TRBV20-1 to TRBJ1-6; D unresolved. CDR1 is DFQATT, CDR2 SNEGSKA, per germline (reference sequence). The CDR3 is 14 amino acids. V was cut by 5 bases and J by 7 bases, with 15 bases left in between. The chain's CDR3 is CSASARTANSPLHF. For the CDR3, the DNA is TGCAGTGCTTCCGCCCGGACGGCCAATTCACCCCTCCACTTT.

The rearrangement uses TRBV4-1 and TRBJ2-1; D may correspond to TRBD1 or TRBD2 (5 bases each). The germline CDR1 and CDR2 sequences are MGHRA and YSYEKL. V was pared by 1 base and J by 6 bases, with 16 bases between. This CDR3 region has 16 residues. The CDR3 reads CASSQGGRGRTNEQFF. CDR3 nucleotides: TGCGCCAGCAGCCAAGGGGGACGGGGAAGGACCAATGAGCAGTTCTTC.

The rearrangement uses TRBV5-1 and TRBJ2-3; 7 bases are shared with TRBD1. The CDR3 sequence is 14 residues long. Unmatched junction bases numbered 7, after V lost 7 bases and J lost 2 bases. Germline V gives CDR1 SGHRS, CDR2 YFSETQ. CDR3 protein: CASSPGQTTDTQYF. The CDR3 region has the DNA TGCGCCAGCTCCCCGGGACAGACCACAGATACGCAGTATTTT.

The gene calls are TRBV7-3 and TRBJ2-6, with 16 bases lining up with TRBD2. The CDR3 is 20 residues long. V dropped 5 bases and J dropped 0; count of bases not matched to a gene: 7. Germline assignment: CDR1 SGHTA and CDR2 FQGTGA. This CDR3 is CASSPGLAGGMSSGANVLTF. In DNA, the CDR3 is TGTGCCAGCAGCCCGGGACTAGCGGGGGGGATGAGCTCTGGGGCCAACGTCCTGACTTTC.

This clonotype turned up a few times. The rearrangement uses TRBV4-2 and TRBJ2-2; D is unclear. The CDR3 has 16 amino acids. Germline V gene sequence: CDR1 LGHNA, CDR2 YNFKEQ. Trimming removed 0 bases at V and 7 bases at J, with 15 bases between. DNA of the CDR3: TGTGCCAGCAGCCAAGACGTTACCAGGCCTAGCGGGGAGCTGTTTTTT. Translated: CASSQDVTRPSGELFF.

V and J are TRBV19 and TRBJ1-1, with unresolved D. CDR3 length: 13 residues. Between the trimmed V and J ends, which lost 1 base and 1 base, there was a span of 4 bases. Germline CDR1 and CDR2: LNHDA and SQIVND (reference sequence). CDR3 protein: CASSIGGNTEAFF. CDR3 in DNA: TGTGCCAGTAGTATAGGAGGGAACACTGAAGCTTTCTTT.